This passage covers 3 T cell receptor beta chains from one sample sequenced in a study of blood T cell repertoires in COVID-19. Assay: immunoSEQ multiplex PCR; the TCRdb copy retains only in-frame clones and omits some. Seen here are under 300,000 clones, approximately 88% observed once, and the top ten hold 2.5% to 3.5%. The sample consisted of PBMCs or T cells enriched from blood (not recorded which). The receptors here all came from a middle-aged woman who had been exposed to COVID-19.

The CDR3 region is CASSPRGERTYEQYF. DNA for the CDR3: TGTGCCAGCAGTCCCCGGGGGGAAAGGACCTACGAGCAGTACTTC. V is TRBV6-2 or TRBV6-3 and J is TRBJ2-7; 7 bases are shared with TRBD2. The CDR3 totals 15 residues. Trimming took 5 bases from V and 2 from J; bases not matched to a gene: 9. Per germline, CDR1 MNHEY and CDR2 SVGEGT.

This clone occurred once. This chain links TRBV5-1 with TRBJ2-3; D is ambiguous. V dropped 5 bases and J dropped 8 bases, with 9 bases sitting between them. CDR1 SGHRS and CDR2 YFSETQ come from the germline V gene. The CDR3 covers 11 residues. CDR3 residues: CASRIEATQYF. DNA for the CDR3: TGCGCCAGCAGAATAGAGGCTACGCAGTATTTT.

The chain joins TRBV7-9 to TRBJ2-1, with a possible D match to TRBD2 (6 bases). V was shortened by 7 bases and J by 15 bases, with 16 bases between the two germline ends. Germline V gives CDR1 SEHNR, CDR2 FQNEAQ (reference sequence). The CDR3 is made up of 11 amino acids. The chain's CDR3 is CASTTGTLTFF. CDR3 DNA: TGTGCCAGCACCACCGGGACTCTTACGTTCTTC.